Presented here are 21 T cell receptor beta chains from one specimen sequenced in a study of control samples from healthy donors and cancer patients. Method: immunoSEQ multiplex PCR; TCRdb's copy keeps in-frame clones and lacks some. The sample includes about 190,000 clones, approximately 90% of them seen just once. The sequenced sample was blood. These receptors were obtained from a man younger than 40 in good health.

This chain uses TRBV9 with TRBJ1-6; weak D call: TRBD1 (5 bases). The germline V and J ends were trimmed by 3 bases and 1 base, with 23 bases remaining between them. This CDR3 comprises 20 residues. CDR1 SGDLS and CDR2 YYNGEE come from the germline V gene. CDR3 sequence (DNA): TGTGCCAGCAGCGACCCCGTGGAGGAGGGGATAATTTCCTATAATTCACCCCTCCACTTT. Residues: CASSDPVEEGIISYNSPLHF.

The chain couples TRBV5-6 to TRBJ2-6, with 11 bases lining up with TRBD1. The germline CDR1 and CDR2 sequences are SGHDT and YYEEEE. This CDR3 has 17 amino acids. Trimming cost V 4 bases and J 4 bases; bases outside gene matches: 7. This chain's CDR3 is CASSRGTGGAGANVLTF. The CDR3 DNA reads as TGTGCCAGCAGCCGCGGGACAGGGGGAGCCGGGGCCAACGTCCTGACTTTC.

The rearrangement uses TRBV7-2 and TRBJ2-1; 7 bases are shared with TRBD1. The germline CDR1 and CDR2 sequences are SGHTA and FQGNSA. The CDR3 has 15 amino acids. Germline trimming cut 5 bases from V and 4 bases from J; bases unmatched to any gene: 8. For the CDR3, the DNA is TGTGCCAGCAGCCCAGGACCCAGGGGGTACAATGAGCAGTTCTTC. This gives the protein CASSPGPRGYNEQFF.

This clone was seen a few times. This CDR3 is CASSGDRTRGSPLHF. CDR3 nucleotides: TGTGCCAGCAGTGGAGACAGGACGCGCGGTTCACCCCTCCACTTT. The chain uses TRBV2 and TRBJ1-6; maybe TRBD1 (6 bases). The CDR3 runs to 15 residues. Germline CDR1 reads SNHLY; CDR2 reads FYNNEI. Trimming removed 4 bases at V and 9 bases at J, with 16 bases between.

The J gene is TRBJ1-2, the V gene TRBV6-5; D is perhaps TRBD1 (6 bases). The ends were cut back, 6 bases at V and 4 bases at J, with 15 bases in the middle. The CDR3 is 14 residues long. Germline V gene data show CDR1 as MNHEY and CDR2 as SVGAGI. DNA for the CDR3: TGTGCCAGCAGCCTACAGGGAGGAATCTATGGCTACACCTTC. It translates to CASSLQGGIYGYTF.

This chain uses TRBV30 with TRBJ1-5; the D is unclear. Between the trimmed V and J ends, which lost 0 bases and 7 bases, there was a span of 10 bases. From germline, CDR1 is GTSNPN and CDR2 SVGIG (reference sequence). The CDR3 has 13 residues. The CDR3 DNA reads TGTGCCTGGAGTGTAATGCGCGGGCAGCCCCAGCATTTT. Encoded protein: CAWSVMRGQPQHF.

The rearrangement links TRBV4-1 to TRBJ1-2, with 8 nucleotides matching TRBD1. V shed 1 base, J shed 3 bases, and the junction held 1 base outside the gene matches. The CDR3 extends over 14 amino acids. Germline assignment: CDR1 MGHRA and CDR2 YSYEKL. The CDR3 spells CASSQVTGDYGYTF. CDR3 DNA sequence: TGCGCCAGCAGCCAAGTGACAGGGGACTATGGCTACACCTTC.

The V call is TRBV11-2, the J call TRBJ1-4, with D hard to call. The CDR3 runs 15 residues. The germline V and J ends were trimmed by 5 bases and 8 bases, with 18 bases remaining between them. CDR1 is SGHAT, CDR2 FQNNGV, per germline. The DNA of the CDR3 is TGTGCCAGCAGCCGGCCGGAGACATCCAAAGAAAAACTGTTTTTT. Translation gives CASSRPETSKEKLFF.

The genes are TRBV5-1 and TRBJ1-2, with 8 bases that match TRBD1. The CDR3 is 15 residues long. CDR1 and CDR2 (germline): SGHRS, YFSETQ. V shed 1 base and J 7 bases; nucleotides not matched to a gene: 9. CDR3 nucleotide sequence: TGCGCCAGCAGCTTGCGGGCAGGGGGCTTGCCTGGCTACACCTTC. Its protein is CASSLRAGGLPGYTF.

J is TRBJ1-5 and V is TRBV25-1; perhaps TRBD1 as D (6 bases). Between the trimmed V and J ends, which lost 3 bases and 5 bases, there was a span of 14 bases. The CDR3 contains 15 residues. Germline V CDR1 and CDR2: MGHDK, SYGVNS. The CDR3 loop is CASSDGAGADQPQHF. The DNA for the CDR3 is TGTGCCAGCAGTGATGGAGCAGGGGCGGATCAGCCCCAGCATTTT.

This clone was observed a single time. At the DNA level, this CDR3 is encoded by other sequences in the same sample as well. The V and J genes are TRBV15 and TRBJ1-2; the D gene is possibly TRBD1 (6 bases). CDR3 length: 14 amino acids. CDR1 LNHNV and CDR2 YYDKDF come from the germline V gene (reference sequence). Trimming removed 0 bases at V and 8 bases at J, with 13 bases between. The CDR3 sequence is CATSRDGGGRGYTF. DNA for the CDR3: TGTGCCACCAGCAGAGATGGAGGGGGTCGGGGCTACACCTTC.

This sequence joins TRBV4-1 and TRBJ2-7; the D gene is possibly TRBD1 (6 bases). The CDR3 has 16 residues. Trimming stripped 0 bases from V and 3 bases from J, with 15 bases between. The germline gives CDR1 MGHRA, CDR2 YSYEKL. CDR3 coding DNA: TGCGCCAGCAGCCAAGATAGGCGCGGCAGGGGCTACGAGCAGTACTTC. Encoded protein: CASSQDRRGRGYEQYF.

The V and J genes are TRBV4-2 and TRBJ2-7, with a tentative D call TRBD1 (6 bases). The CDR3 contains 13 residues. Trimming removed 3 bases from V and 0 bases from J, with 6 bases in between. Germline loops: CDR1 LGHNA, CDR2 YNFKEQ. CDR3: CASSQDSSYEQYF. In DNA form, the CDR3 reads TGTGCCAGCAGCCAGGACAGCTCCTACGAGCAGTACTTC.

CDR3 nucleotides: TGTGCCAGCAGTGAGGCCAGGGGGCGTGAAAAACTGTTTTTT. Protein product: CASSEARGREKLFF. The genes are TRBV2 and TRBJ1-4; TRBD1 matches at 8 bases. The CDR3 sequence is 14 residues long. Germline V gene lookup returns CDR1 SNHLY and CDR2 FYNNEI. After removal of 3 bases from V and 7 bases from J, the junction contained 4 bases not matched to a gene.

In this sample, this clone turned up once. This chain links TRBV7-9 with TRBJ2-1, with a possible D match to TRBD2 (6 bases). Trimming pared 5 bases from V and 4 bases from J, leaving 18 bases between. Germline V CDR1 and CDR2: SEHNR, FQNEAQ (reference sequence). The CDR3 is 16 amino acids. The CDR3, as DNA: TGTGCCAGCAGCCCCGACGCGGGGCGGTCTTACAATGAGCAGTTCTTC. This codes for CASSPDAGRSYNEQFF.

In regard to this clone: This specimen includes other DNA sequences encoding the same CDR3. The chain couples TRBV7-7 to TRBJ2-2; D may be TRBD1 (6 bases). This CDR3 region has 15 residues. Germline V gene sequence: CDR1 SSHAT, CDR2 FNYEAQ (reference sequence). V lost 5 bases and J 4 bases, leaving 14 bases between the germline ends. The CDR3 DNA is TGTGCCAGCAGCCCGAGGGGGTTCGGCACCGGGGAGCTGTTTTTT. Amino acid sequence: CASSPRGFGTGELFF. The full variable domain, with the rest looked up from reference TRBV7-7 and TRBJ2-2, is GAGVSQSPRYKVTKRGQDVTLRCDPISSHATLYWYQQALGQGPEFLTYFNYEAQPDKSGLPSDRFSAERPEGSISTLTIQRTEQRDSAMYRCASSPRGFGTGELFFGEGSRLTVL.

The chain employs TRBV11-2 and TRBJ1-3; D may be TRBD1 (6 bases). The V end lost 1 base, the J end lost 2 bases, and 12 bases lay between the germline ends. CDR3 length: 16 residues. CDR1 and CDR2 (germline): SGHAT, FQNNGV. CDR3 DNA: TGTGCCAGCAGCTTAGTAGGGACATCTGCTGGAAACACCATATATTTT. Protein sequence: CASSLVGTSAGNTIYF. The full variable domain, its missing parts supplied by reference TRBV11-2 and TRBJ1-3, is EAGVAQSPRYKIIEKRQSVAFWCNPISGHATLYWYQQILGQGPKLLIQFQNNGVVDDSQLPKDRFSAERLKGVDSTLKIQPAKLEDSAVYLCASSLVGTSAGNTIYFGEGSWLTVV.

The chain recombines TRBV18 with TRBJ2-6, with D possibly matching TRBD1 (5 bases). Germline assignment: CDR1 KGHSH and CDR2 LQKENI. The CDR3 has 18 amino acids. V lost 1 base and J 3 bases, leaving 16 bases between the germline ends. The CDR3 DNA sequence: TGTGCCAGCTCACCACAATGGGGCGCCGAGTTTGGGGCCAACGTCCTGACTTTC. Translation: CASSPQWGAEFGANVLTF.

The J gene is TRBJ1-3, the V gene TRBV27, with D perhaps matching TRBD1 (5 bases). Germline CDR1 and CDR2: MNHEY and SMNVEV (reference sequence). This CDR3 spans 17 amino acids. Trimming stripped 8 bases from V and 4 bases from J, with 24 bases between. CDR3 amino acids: CASLEKAIYGTGNTIYF. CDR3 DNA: TGTGCCAGCCTAGAAAAAGCGATTTACGGGACGGGAAACACCATATATTTT.

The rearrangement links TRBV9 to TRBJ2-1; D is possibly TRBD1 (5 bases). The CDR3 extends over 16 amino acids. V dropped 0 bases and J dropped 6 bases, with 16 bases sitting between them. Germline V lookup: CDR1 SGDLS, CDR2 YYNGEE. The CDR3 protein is CASSVDGQGNANEQFF. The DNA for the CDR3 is TGTGCCAGCAGCGTAGATGGGCAGGGAAACGCCAATGAGCAGTTCTTC. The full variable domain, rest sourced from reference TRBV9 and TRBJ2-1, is DSGVTQTPKHLITATGQRVTLRCSPRSGDLSVYWYQQSLDQGLQFLIQYYNGEERAKGNILERFSAQQFPDLHSELNLSSLELGDSALYFCASSVDGQGNANEQFFGPGTRLTVL.

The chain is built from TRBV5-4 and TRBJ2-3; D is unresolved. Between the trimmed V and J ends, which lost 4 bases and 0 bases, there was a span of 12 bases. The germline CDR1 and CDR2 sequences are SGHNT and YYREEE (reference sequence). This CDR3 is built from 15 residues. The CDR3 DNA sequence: TGTGCCAGCAGCCCCTCGCAGAGGAGCACAGATACGCAGTATTTT. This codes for CASSPSQRSTDTQYF. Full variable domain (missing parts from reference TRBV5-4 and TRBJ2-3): ETGVTQSPTHLIKTRGQQVTLRCSSQSGHNTVSWYQQALGQGPQFIFQYYREEENGRGNFPPRFSGLQFPNYSSELNVNALELDDSALYLCASSPSQRSTDTQYFGPGTRLTVL.